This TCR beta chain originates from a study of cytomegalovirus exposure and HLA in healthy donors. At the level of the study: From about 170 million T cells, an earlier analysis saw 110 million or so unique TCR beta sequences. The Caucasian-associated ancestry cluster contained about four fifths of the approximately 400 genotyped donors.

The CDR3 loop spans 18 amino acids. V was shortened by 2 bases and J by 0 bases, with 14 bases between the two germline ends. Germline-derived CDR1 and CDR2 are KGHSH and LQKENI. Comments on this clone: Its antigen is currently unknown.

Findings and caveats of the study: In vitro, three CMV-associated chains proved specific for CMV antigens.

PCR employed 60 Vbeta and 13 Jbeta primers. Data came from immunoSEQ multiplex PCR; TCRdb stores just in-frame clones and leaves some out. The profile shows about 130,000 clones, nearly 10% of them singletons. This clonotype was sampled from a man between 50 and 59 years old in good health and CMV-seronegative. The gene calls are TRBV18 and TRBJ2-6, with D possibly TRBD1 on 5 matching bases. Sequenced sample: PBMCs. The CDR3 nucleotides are TGTGCCAGCTCACCATATTTGGGCAGGGACTCTGGGGCCAACGTCCTGACTTTC. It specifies CASSPYLGRDSGANVLTF. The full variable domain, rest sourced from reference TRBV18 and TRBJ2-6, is NAGVMQNPRHLVRRRGQEARLRCSPMKGHSHVYWYRQLPEEGLKFMVYLQKENIIDESGMPKERFSAEFPKEGPSILRIQQVVRGDSAAYFCASSPYLGRDSGANVLTFGAGSRLTVL.